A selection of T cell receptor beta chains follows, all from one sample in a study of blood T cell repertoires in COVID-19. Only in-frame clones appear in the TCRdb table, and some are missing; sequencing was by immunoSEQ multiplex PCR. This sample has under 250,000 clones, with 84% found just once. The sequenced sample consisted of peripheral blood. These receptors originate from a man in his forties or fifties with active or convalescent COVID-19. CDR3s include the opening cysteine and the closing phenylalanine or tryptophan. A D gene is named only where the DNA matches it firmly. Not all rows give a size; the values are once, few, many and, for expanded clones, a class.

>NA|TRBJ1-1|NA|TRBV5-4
CASSLYTGRGMNTEAFF
TGTGCCAGCAGCTTGTATACAGGGAGAGGGATGAACACTGAAGCTTTCTTT
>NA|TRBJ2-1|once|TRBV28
CASTLPGANNEQFF
TGTGCCAGCACTCTTCCGGGAGCCAACAATGAGCAGTTCTTC
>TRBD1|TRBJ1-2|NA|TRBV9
CASSAKGQGLGGYTF
TGTGCCAGCAGCGCTAAGGGACAGGGTCTCGGTGGCTACACCTTC
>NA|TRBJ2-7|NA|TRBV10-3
CAISESGRSSYEQYF
TGTGCCATCAGTGAGTCCGGAAGGAGCTCCTACGAGCAGTACTTC
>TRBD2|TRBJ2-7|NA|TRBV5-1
CASSLKGLAGGPTDYEQYF
TGCGCCAGCAGCTTGAAGGGACTAGCGGGGGGACCAACCGACTACGAGCAGTACTTC
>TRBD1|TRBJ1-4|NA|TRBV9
CASSVETGVNEKLFF
TGTGCCAGCAGCGTAGAAACAGGGGTTAATGAAAAACTGTTTTTT
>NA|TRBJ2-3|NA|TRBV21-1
CASSNRDSPTDTQYF
TGTGCCAGCAGCAACAGGGACTCCCCCACAGATACGCAGTATTTT
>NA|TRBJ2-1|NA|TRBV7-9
CASGRYNEQFF
TGTGCCAGCGGCCGATACAATGAGCAGTTCTTC
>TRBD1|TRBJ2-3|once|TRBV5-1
CASSLGQGLYTDTQYF
TGCGCCAGCAGCTTGGGACAGGGTCTCTACACAGATACGCAGTATTTT
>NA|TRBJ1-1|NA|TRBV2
CASSEREQGSGTEAFF
TGTGCCAGCAGTGAGAGGGAACAGGGAAGTGGAACTGAAGCTTTCTTT
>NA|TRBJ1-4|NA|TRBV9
CASSVAGTTNEKLFF
TGTGCCAGCAGCGTAGCGGGGACAACTAATGAAAAACTGTTTTTT
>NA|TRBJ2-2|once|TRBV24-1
CATSFKPNGELFF
TGTGCCACCAGTTTCAAGCCGAATGGGGAGCTGTTTTTT
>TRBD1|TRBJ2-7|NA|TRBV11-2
CASSSTTRQGPFSYEQYF
TGTGCCAGCAGCTCCACCACCCGACAGGGGCCCTTCTCCTACGAGCAGTACTTC
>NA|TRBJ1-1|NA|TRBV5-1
CASSEPGQINTEAFF
TGCGCCAGCAGCGAGCCGGGACAAATTAACACTGAAGCTTTCTTT
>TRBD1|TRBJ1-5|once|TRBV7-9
CASSEGQGGNQPQHF
TGTGCCAGCAGCGAGGGACAGGGGGGCAATCAGCCCCAGCATTTT
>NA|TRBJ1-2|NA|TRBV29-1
CSVTGGGWSYGYTF
TGCAGCGTTACGGGGGGCGGATGGAGCTATGGCTACACCTTC
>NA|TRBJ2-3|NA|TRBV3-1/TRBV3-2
CASSQNIADTQYF
TGTGCCAGCAGCCAAAATATAGCGGATACGCAGTATTTT
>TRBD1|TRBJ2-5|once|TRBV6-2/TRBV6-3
CASSLSIQTGGGSETQYF
TGTGCCAGCAGTCTGAGCATCCAGACAGGGGGCGGGAGTGAGACCCAGTACTTC
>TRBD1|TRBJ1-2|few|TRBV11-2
CASSLAGTGLYGYTF
TGTGCCAGCAGCTTAGCAGGGACAGGGCTCTATGGCTACACCTTC
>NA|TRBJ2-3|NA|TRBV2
CASSRQEGVQYF
TGTGCCAGCAGCAGACAAGAAGGGGTGCAGTATTTT
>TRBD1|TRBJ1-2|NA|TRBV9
CASSPIGTERAYGYTF
TGTGCCAGCAGCCCTATCGGGACAGAACGCGCCTATGGCTACACCTTC
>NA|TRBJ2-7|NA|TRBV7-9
CASSLTLGYEQYF
TGTGCCAGCAGCTTAACTCTTGGCTACGAGCAGTACTTC
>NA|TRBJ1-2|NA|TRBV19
CASSSPGLVYGYTF
TGTGCCAGTAGTAGCCCGGGATTAGTTTATGGCTACACCTTC
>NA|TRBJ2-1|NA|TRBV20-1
CSGTFYNEQFF
TGCAGTGGGACTTTCTACAATGAGCAGTTCTTC
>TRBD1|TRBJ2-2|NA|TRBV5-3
CARRELTGQGNTGELFF
TGTGCCAGAAGGGAACTTACGGGACAGGGGAACACCGGGGAGCTGTTTTTT
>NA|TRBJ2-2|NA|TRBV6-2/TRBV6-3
CASSSGVRGSSTGELFF
TGTGCCAGCAGTTCGGGGGTGCGGGGATCGAGCACCGGGGAGCTGTTTTTT
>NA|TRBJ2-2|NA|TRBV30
CAWIRGGKDTGELFF
TGTGCCTGGATCCGGGGAGGAAAAGACACCGGGGAGCTGTTTTTT
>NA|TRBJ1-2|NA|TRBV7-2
CASRREGYGYTF
TGTGCCAGCAGGAGGGAGGGCTATGGCTACACCTTC
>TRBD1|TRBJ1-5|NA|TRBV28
CASIGTVSNQPQHF
TGTGCCAGCATCGGGACAGTTAGCAATCAGCCCCAGCATTTT
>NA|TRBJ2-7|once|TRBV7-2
CASSLAVDYEQYF
TGTGCCAGCAGCTTAGCAGTAGACTACGAGCAGTACTTC
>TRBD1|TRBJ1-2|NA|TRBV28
CASSSHTTGDYGYTF
TGTGCCAGCAGTTCACACACTACAGGGGACTATGGCTACACCTTC